The sequence of this T cell receptor beta chain was determined in a study of cytomegalovirus exposure and HLA in healthy donors. Trimming stripped 3 bases from V and 4 bases from J, with 5 bases between. This CDR3 is built from 12 residues. Germline CDR1 and CDR2: SGDLS and YYNGEE. The PCR had 60 Vbeta and 13 Jbeta primers. The method was immunoSEQ multiplex PCR; TCRdb's version includes in-frame clones alone and lacks a portion of them. This repertoire includes 150,000 to 250,000 clones. This chain uses TRBV9 with TRBJ1-3; possibly TRBD1 for D (5 bases). This receptor was identified in a boy between 10 and 17 years old in good health and CMV-seronegative. The sequencing sample was made of PBMCs. CDR3 sequence reads: CASSEGGNTIYF. The CDR3 DNA is TGTGCCAGCAGCGAGGGGGGAAACACCATATATTTT.